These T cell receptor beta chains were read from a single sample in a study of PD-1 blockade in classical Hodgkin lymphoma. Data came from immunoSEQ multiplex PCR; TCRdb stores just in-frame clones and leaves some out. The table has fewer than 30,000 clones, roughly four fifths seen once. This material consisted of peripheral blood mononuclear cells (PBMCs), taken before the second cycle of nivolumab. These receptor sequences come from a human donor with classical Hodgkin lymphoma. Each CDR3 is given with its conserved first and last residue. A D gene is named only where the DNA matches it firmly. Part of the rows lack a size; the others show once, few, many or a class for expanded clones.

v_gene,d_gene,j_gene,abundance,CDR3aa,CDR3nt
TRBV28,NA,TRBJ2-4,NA,CASRRSTGTNIQYF,TGTGCCAGCAGACGAAGTACGGGGACAAACATTCAGTACTTC
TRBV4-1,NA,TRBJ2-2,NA,CASSQEVGQNTGELFF,TGCGCCAGCAGCCAAGAAGTAGGTCAGAACACCGGGGAGCTGTTTTTT
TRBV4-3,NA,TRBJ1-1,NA,CASSQDQGGTEAFF,TGCGCCAGCAGCCAAGATCAGGGTGGGACTGAAGCTTTCTTT
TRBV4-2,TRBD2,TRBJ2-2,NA,CASSQGTSPTGELFF,TGTGCCAGCAGCCAAGGGACTAGTCCTACCGGGGAGCTGTTTTTT
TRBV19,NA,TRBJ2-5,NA,CASSIRDLSGETQYF,TGTGCCAGTAGTATCCGGGACCTCTCTGGGGAGACCCAGTACTTC
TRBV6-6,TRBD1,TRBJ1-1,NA,CASSYGGQSEVKAFF,TGTGCCAGCAGTTATGGGGGACAGAGTGAAGTCAAAGCTTTCTTT
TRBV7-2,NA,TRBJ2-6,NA,CASSLQSGANVLTF,TGTGCCAGCAGCTTACAGTCTGGGGCCAACGTCCTGACTTTC
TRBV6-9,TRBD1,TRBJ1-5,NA,CASSVGTGNQPQHF,TGTGCCAGCAGTGTTGGGACAGGCAATCAGCCCCAGCATTTT
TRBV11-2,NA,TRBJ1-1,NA,CASSLDADVFAFF,TGTGCCAGCAGCTTAGATGCTGATGTCTTTGCTTTCTTT
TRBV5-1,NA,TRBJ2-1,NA,CASSLMRGMADEQFF,TGCGCCAGCAGCTTGATGAGAGGGATGGCCGATGAGCAGTTCTTC
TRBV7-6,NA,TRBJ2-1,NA,CASSPWGGAHNEQFF,TGTGCCAGCAGCCCATGGGGGGGGGCCCACAATGAGCAGTTCTTC
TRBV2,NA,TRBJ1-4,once,CASRVWDISREKLFF,TGTGCCAGCAGGGTCTGGGACATATCAAGGGAAAAACTGTTTTTT
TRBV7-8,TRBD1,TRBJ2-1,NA,CASSFRDRGHNEQFF,TGTGCCAGCAGCTTCCGGGACAGGGGCCACAATGAGCAGTTCTTC
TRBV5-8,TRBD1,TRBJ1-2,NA,CASSLGGTGGYGYTF,TGTGCCAGCAGCTTGGGGGGGACAGGGGGCTATGGCTACACCTTC
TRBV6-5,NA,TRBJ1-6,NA,CASGGGTGRPLHF,TGTGCCAGCGGGGGGGGGACGGGAAGACCCCTCCACTTT
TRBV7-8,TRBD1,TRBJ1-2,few,CASSSWAGQGGIYTF,TGTGCCAGCAGTTCCTGGGCGGGACAGGGGGGAATCTACACCTTC
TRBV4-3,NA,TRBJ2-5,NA,CASSQDRDIQETQYF,TGCGCCAGCAGCCAAGACCGGGATATCCAAGAGACCCAGTACTTC
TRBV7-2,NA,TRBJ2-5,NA,CASSARPQETQYF,TGTGCCAGCAGCGCCAGGCCCCAAGAGACCCAGTACTTC
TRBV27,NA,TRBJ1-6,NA,CASSLRGPGNSPLHF,TGTGCCAGCAGTTTACGGGGGCCGGGGAATTCACCCCTCCACTTT
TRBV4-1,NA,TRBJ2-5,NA,CASSQDRAETQYF,TGCGCCAGCAGCCAAGATCGCGCTGAGACCCAGTACTTC
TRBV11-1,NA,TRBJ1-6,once,CASSPGRLKLSPLHF,TGTGCCAGTAGTCCGGGACGCCTTAAGCTTTCACCCCTCCACTTT
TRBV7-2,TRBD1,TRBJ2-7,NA,CASSLRAGGAYEQYF,TGTGCCAGCAGCTTGAGGGCAGGGGGAGCCTACGAGCAGTACTTC
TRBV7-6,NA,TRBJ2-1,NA,CASSLVRASQFF,TGTGCCAGCAGCTTAGTGAGGGCGTCGCAGTTCTTC
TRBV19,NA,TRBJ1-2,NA,CASSWADYGYTF,TGTGCCAGTAGTTGGGCAGACTATGGCTACACCTTC
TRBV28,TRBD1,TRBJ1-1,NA,CASSLWGDRGANTEAFF,TGTGCCAGCAGTTTATGGGGGGACAGGGGGGCAAACACTGAAGCTTTCTTT
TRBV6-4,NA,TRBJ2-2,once,CASSDKAAGELFF,TGTGCCAGCAGTGACAAGGCCGCCGGGGAGCTGTTTTTT
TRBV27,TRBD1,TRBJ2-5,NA,CASSFDRGIETQYF,TGTGCCAGCAGTTTTGACAGGGGGATCGAGACCCAGTACTTC
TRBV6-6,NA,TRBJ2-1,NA,CASSVQGWGEQFF,TGTGCCAGCAGTGTACAGGGATGGGGGGAGCAGTTCTTC
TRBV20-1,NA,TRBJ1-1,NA,CSASGPEAFF,TGCAGTGCGTCGGGCCCTGAAGCTTTCTTT
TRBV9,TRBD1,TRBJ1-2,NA,CASSTRQGGGYHYGYTF,TGTGCCAGCAGCACTCGACAGGGAGGAGGCTATCACTATGGCTACACCTTC
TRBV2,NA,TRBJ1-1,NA,CASTRDNTEAFF,TGTGCCAGCACAAGGGATAACACTGAAGCTTTCTTT
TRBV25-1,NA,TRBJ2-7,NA,CASSESGGLTYEQYF,TGTGCCAGCAGTGAATCTGGAGGTTTGACCTACGAGCAGTACTTC
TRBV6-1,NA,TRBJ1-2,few,CASTEGDYGYTF,TGTGCCAGCACCGAAGGGGACTATGGCTACACCTTC
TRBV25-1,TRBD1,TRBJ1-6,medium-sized,CASRDREHSPLHF,TGTGCCAGCAGGGACAGGGAGCATTCACCCCTCCACTTT
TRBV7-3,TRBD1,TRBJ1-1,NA,CASSPGGTGVMNTEAFF,TGTGCCAGCAGCCCCGGGGGGACAGGCGTTATGAACACTGAAGCTTTCTTT
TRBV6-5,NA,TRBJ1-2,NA,CASSYTAWAEYGYTF,TGTGCCAGCAGTTACACCGCCTGGGCGGAGTATGGCTACACCTTC
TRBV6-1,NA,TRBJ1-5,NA,CASSEAGGQPQHF,TGTGCCAGCAGTGAAGCTGGGGGGCAGCCCCAGCATTTT
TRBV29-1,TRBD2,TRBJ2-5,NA,CSVEERGALRETQYF,TGCAGCGTTGAAGAGCGGGGGGCCCTCCGGGAGACCCAGTACTTC
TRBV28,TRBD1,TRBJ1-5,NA,CAAQGGADNQPQHF,TGTGCCGCTCAGGGGGGCGCGGACAATCAGCCCCAGCATTTT
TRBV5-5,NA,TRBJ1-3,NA,CASSSLTLSSGNTIYF,TGTGCCAGCAGCTCCCTCACTTTGAGCTCTGGAAACACCATATATTTT
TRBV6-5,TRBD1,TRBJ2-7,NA,CASSWGQANEQYF,TGTGCCAGCAGTTGGGGACAGGCAAACGAGCAGTACTTC
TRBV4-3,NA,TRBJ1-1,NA,CASRTEAFF,TGCGCCAGCAGGACTGAAGCTTTCTTT
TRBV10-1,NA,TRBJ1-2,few,CATYPYGYTF,TGCGCCACCTATCCCTATGGCTACACCTTC
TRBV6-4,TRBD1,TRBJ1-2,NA,CASQDREEDGYTF,TGTGCCAGCCAGGACAGGGAAGAGGATGGCTACACCTTC
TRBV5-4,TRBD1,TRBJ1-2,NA,CASSRTDRAYGYTF,TGTGCCAGCAGCCGAACGGACAGGGCTTATGGCTACACCTTC
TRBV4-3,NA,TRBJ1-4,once,CASSQTPPGREKLFF,TGCGCCAGCAGCCAAACCCCTCCGGGACGAGAAAAACTGTTTTTT
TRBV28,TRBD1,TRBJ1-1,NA,CASRGGTELAFF,TGTGCCAGCAGAGGGGGGACAGAGTTAGCTTTCTTT
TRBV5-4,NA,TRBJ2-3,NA,CASSLGGRATDTQYF,TGTGCCAGCAGCTTGGGGGGCAGGGCCACAGATACGCAGTATTTT
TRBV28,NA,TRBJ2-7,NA,CASSFKLGSYEQYF,TGTGCCAGCAGTTTTAAACTAGGCTCCTACGAGCAGTACTTC
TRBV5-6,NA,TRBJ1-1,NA,CASSLRQGSEAFF,TGTGCCAGCAGCTTGCGTCAGGGGTCTGAAGCTTTCTTT
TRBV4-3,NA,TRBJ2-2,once,CASSQGSGELFF,TGCGCCAGCAGCCAAGGATCCGGGGAGCTGTTTTTT
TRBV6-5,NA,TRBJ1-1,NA,CASSSSWGKAFF,TGTGCCAGCAGTTCGTCTTGGGGGAAAGCTTTCTTT
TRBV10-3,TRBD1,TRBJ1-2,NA,CAFRGRFYGYTF,TGTGCCTTCAGGGGGCGCTTCTATGGCTACACCTTC
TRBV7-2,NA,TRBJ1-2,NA,CASSMIFPANYGYTF,TGTGCCAGCAGCATGATTTTCCCAGCTAACTATGGCTACACCTTC
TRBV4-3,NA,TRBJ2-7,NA,CASSQEKFAEHYEQYF,TGCGCCAGCAGCCAAGAGAAATTTGCGGAGCACTACGAGCAGTACTTC
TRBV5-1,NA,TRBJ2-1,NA,CASSLAGAREQFF,TGCGCCAGCAGCTTGGCTGGGGCGCGCGAGCAGTTCTTC
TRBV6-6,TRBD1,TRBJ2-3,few,CASSYAGTGKDTQYF,TGTGCCAGCAGTTACGCTGGGACAGGGAAAGATACGCAGTATTTT
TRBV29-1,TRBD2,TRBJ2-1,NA,CSVRGAAYNEQFF,TGCAGCGTGCGGGGGGCCGCCTACAATGAGCAGTTCTTC
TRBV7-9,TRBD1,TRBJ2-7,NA,CASSYGDRLTYEQYF,TGTGCCAGCAGCTACGGGGACAGATTAACCTACGAGCAGTACTTC
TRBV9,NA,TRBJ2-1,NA,CASSPFQGQLNTYNEQFF,TGTGCCAGCAGCCCCTTCCAAGGACAGTTAAATACCTACAATGAGCAGTTCTTC